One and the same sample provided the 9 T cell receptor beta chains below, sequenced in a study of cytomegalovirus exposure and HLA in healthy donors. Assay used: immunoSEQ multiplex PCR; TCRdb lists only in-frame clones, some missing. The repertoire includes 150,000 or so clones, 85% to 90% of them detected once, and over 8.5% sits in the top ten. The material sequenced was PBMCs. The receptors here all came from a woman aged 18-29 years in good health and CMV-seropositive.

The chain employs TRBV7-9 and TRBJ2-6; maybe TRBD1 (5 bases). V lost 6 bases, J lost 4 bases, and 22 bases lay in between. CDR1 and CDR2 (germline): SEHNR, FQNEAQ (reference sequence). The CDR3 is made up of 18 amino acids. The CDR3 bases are TGTGCCAGCAGACTACGCGACAGTTATGCGACGGGGGCCAACGTCCTGACTTTC. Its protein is CASRLRDSYATGANVLTF.

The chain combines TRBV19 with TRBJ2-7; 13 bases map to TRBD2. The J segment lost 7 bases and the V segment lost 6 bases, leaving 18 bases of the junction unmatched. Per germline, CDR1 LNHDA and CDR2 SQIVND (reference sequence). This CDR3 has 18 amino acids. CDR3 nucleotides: TGTGCCAGTAGCCACCCACTAGCGGGGGGGCTCTTTCGCGGAGAGCAGTACTTC. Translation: CASSHPLAGGLFRGEQYF.

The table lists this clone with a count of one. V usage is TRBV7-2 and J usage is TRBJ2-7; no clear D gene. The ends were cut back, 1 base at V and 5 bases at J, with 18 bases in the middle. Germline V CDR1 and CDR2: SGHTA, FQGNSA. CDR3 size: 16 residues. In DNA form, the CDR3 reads TGTGCCAGCAGCTTAGTGCCGCTGACACGGTTAGACGAGCAGTACTTC. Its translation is CASSLVPLTRLDEQYF.

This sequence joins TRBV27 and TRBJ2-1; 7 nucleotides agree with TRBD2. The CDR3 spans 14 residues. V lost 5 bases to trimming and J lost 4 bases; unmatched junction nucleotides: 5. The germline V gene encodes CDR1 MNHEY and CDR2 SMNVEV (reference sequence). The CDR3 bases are TGTGCCAGCAGTGCTCCCGGGGGGTACAATGAGCAGTTCTTC. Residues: CASSAPGGYNEQFF.

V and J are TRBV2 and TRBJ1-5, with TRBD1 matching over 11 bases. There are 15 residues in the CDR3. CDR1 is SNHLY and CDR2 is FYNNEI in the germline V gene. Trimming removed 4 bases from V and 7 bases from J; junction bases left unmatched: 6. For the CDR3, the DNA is TGTGCCAGCAGTGGCCGGACAGGGGGCAGCCAGCCCCAGCATTTT. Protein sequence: CASSGRTGGSQPQHF.

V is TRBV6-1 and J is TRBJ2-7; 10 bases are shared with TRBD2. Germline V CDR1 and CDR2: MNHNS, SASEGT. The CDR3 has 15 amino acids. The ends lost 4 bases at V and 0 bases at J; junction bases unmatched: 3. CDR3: CASSVSSGGSYEQYF. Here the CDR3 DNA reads TGTGCCAGCAGTGTTTCTAGCGGGGGCTCCTACGAGCAGTACTTC.

DNA of the CDR3: TGTGCAAGGCTGCACAGGGGCGAATGGGAGCAGTACTTC. Translation: CARLHRGEWEQYF. The chain joins TRBV12-2 to TRBJ2-7; TRBD1, as called in the table, went unchecked against the DNA. TRBV12-2 is tagged as a pseudogene. The CDR3 runs to 13 residues.

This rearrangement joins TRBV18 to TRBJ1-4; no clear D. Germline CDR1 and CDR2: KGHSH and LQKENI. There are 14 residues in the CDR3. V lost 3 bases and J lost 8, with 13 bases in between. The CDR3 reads CASSPTGKYEKLFF. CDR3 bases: TGTGCCAGCTCACCGACGGGGAAGTACGAAAAACTGTTTTTT.

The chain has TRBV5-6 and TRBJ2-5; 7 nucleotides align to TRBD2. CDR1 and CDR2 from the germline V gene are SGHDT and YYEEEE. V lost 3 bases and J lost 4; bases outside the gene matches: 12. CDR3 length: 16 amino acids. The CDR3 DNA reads TGTGCCAGCAGCTCCGGGACTACCAATCTTGGAGAGACCCAGTACTTC. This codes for CASSSGTTNLGETQYF.